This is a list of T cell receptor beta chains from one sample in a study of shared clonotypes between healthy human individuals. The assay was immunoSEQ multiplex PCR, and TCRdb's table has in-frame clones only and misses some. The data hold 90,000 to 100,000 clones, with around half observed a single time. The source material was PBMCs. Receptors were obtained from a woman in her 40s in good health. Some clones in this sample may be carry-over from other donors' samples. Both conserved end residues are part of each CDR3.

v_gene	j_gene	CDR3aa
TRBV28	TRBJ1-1	CASSLDSNTEAFF
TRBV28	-	CASSLAPGTGLVEQYF
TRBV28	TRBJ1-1	CASSVPSTGILHTEAFF
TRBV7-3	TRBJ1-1	CASSSDGTNTEAFF
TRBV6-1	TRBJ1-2	CASSPGSPSYGYTF
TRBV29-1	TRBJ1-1	CSASKQGPGTEAFF
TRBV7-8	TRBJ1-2	CASSAGAYGYTF
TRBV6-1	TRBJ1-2	CASSDAGFYGYTF
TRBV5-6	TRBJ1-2	CASSLRDSWGAGYTF
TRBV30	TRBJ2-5	CAWSPSPLAGGGETQYF
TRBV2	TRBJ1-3	CASSLLGTAFSGNTIYF
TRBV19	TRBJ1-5	CASSMVQYLPQHF
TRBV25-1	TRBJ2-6	CASSPRGTGANVLTF